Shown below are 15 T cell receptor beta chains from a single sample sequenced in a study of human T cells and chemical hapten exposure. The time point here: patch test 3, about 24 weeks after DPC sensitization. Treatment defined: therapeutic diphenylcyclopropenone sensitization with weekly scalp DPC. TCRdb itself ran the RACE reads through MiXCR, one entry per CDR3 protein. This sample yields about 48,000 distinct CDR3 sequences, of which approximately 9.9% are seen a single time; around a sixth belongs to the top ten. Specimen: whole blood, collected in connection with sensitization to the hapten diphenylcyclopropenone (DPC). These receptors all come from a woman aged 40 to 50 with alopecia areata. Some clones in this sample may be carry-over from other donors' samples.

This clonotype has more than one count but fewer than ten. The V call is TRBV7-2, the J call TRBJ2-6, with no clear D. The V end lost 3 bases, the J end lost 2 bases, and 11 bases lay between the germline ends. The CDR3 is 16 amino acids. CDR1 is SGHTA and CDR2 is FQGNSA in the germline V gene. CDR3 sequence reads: CASSLWAPPGANVLTF. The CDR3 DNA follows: TGTGCCAGCAGCTTGTGGGCACCCCCTGGGGCCAACGTCCTGACTTTC.

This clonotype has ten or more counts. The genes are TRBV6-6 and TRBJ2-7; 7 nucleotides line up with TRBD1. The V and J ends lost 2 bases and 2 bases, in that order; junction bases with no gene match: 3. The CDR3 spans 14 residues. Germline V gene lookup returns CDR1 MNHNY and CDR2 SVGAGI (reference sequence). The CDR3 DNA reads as TGTGCCAGCAGTTACCAGGGACAGACCTACGAGCAGTACTTC. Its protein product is CASSYQGQTYEQYF.

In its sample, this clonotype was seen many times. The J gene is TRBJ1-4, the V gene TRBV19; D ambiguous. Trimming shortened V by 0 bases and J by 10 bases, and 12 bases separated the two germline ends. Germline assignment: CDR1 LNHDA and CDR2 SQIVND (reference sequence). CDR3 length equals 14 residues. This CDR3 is CASSIDANAGKLFF. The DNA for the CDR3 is TGTGCCAGTAGTATAGACGCTAACGCGGGAAAACTGTTTTTT.

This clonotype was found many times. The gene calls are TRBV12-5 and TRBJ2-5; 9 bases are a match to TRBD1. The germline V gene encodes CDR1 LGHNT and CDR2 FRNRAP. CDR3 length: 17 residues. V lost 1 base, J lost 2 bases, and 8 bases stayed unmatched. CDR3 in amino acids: CASGLGIRDRAQETQYF. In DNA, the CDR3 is TGTGCTAGTGGTTTGGGAATCCGGGACAGGGCGCAAGAGACCCAGTACTTC.

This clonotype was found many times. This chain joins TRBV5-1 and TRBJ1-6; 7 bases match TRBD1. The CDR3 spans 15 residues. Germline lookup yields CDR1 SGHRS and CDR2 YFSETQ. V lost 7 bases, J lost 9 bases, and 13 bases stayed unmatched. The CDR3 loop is CASSEERTGGSPLHF. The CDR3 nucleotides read TGCGCCAGCTCCGAAGAAAGGACAGGCGGTTCACCCCTCCACTTT.

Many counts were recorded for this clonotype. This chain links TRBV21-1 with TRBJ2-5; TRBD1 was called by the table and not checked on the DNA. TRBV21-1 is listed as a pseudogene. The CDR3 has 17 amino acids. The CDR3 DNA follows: TGTGCCAGCAGCACACCTTGGACAGGGGGCAGGGCGGAGACCCAGTACTTC. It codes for CASSTPWTGGRAETQYF.

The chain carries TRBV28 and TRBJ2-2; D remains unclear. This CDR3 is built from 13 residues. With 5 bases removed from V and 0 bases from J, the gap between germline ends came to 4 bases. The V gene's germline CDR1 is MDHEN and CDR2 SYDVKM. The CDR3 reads CASSPPNTGELFF. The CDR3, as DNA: TGTGCCAGCAGTCCCCCGAACACCGGGGAGCTGTTTTTT.

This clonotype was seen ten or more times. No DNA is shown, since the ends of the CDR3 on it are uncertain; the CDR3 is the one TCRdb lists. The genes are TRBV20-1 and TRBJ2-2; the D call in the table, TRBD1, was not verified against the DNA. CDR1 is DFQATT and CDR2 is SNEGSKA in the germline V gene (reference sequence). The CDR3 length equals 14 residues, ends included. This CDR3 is CSASGQGAPGELFF.

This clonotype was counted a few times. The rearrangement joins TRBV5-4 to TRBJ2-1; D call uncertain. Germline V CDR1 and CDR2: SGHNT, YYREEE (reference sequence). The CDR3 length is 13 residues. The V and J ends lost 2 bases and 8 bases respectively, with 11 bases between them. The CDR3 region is CASSFGQVDEQFF. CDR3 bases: TGTGCCAGCAGCTTTGGGCAGGTCGATGAGCAGTTCTTC.

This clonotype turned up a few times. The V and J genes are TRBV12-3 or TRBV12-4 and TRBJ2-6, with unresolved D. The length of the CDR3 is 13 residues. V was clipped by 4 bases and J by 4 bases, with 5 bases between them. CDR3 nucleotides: TGTGCCAGCAGTTCCACCGGGGCCAACGTCCTGACTTTC. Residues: CASSSTGANVLTF.

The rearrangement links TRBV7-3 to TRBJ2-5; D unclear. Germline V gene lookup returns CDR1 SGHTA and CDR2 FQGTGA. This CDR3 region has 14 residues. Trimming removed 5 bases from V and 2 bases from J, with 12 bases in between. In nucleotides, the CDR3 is TGTGCCAGCAGCCAAGGGAACAGACAAGAGACCCAGTACTTC. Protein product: CASSQGNRQETQYF.

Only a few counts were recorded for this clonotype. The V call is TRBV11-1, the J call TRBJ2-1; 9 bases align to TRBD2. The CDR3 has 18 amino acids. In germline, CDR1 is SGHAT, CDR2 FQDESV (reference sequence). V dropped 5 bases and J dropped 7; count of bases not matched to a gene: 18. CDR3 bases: TGTGCCAGCAGCGCCACCTTTCTAGCGGGGAGCACCGGGAATGAGCAGTTCTTC. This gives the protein CASSATFLAGSTGNEQFF.

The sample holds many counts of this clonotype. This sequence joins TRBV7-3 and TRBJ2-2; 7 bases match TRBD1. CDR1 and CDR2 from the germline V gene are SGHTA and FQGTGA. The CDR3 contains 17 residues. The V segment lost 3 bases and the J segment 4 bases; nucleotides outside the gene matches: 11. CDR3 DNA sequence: TGTGCCAGCAGCTTTAAAGGGGGCAGGGAGACCACCGGGGAGCTGTTTTTT. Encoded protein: CASSFKGGRETTGELFF.

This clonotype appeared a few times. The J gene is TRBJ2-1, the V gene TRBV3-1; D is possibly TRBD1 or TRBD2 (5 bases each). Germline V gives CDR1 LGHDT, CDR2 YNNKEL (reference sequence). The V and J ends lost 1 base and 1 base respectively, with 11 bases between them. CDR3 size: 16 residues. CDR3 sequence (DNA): TGTGCCAGCAGCCAAGGTAACGGGGCGTCCTACAATGAGCAGTTCTTC. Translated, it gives CASSQGNGASYNEQFF.

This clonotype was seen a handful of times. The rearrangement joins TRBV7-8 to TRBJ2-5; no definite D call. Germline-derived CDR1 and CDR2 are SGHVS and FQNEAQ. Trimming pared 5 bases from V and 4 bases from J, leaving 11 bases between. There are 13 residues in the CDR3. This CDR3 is CASSEPVRETQYF. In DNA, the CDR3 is TGTGCCAGCAGCGAACCTGTGCGAGAGACCCAGTACTTC.